The rows below give T cell receptor beta chains drawn from one sample of a study of blood T cell repertoires in COVID-19. Repertoires were generated with immunoSEQ multiplex PCR, while TCRdb's copy carries only in-frame clones and drops some. The sample has 75,000 or so clones, roughly 82% seen once; the top ten hold 8.5% to 12%. Sequenced material: peripheral blood. These receptors came from a man between 60 and 75 years old with acute or convalescent COVID-19. Both conserved end residues are part of each CDR3. Each record gives: D gene, V gene, J gene, clone size, CDR3 protein, CDR3 DNA. The D gene is left open where the match is weak. Only some rows state a clone size, as once, few, many or a class for expanded clones.

.	TRBV7-9	TRBJ2-1	.	CASSVQSSYNEQFF	TGTGCCAGCAGCGTACAAAGCTCCTACAATGAGCAGTTCTTC
TRBD1	TRBV12-5	TRBJ2-7	.	CASGTGAEQYF	TGTGCTAGTGGGACAGGGGCGGAGCAGTACTTC
.	TRBV3-1/TRBV3-2	TRBJ2-1	.	CASSPTTTAYRYNEQFF	TGTGCCAGCAGCCCCACGACTACAGCATATAGGTACAATGAGCAGTTCTTC
TRBD2	TRBV7-2	TRBJ2-2	.	CASPSSPGGPSAGELFF	TGTGCCAGCCCCTCGAGCCCGGGAGGGCCGTCGGCCGGGGAGCTGTTTTTT
.	TRBV24-1	TRBJ1-3	few	CATSDFEGDTIYF	TGTGCCACCAGTGATTTTGAGGGGGACACCATATATTTT
.	TRBV29-1	TRBJ1-4	once	CSGWTANEKLFF	TGCAGCGGGTGGACAGCCAATGAAAAACTGTTTTTT
.	TRBV5-1	TRBJ1-2	.	CASSLGQGWDGYTF	TGCGCCAGCAGCTTGGGTCAGGGATGGGATGGCTACACCTTC
.	TRBV6-5	TRBJ2-1	.	CASSRGAGSYNEQFF	TGTGCCAGCAGTCGAGGGGCGGGATCCTACAATGAGCAGTTCTTC
TRBD1	TRBV28	TRBJ1-5	.	CASSTGQSLGNQPQHF	TGTGCCAGCAGTACGGGACAGTCTTTGGGCAATCAGCCCCAGCATTTT
TRBD2	TRBV5-6	TRBJ2-3	.	CASGTSGDTQYF	TGTGCCAGCGGGACTAGCGGGGATACGCAGTATTTT
TRBD1	TRBV6-6	TRBJ2-3	once	CASINRGRGTDTQYF	TGTGCCAGCATCAACAGGGGGCGAGGCACAGATACGCAGTATTTT